The present T cell receptor (beta chain) was sequenced within a study of T cell changes during pregnancy in multiple sclerosis. Data came from immunoSEQ multiplex PCR; TCRdb stores just in-frame clones and leaves some out. The table lists 60,000 to 70,000 clones, 91% of them singletons, with 1% to 1.5% in the top ten. The germline CDR1 and CDR2 sequences are MNHEY and SMNVEV (reference sequence). The CDR3 covers 15 residues. V trimming: 0 bases; J trimming: 3 bases; junction bases outside the gene matches: 1. This clone was picked up one time. The material was peripheral blood, obtained after pregnancy. The receptor was isolated from a female donor in good health, enrolled as a control in a pregnancy study. J is TRBJ2-1 and V is TRBV27; 8 bases match TRBD2. CDR3 bases: TGTGCCAGCAGTTTATCCAGCGGGGGCTACAATGAGCAGTTCTTC. Protein: CASSLSSGGYNEQFF.